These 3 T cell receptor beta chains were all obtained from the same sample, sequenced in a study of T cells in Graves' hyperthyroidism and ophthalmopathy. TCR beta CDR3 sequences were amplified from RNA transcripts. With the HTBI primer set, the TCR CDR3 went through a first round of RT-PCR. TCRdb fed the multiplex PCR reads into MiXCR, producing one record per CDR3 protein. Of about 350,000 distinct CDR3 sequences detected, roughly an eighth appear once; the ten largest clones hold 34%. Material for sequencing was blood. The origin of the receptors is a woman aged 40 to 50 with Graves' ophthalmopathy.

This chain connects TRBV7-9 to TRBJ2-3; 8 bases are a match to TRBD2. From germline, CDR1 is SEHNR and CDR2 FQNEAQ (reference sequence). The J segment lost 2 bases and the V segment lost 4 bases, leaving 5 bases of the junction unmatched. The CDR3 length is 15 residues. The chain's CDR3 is CASSSYSGNTDTQYF. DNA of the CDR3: TGTGCCAGCAGCTCCTATAGCGGGAACACAGATACGCAGTATTTT.

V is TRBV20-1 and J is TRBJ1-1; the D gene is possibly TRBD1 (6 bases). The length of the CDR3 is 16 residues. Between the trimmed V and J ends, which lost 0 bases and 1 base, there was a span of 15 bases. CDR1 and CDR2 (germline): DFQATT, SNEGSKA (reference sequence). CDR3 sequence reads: CSARDGKGDANTEAFF. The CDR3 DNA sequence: TGCAGTGCTAGAGATGGGAAGGGGGATGCGAACACTGAAGCTTTCTTT.

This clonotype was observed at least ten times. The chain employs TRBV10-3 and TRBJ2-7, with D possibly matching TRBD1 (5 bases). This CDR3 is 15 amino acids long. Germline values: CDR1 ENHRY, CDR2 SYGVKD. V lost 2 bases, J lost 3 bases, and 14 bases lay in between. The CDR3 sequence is CAISEGLGLHYEQYF. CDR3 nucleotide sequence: TGTGCCATCAGTGAGGGGTTGGGGCTTCACTACGAGCAGTACTTC.